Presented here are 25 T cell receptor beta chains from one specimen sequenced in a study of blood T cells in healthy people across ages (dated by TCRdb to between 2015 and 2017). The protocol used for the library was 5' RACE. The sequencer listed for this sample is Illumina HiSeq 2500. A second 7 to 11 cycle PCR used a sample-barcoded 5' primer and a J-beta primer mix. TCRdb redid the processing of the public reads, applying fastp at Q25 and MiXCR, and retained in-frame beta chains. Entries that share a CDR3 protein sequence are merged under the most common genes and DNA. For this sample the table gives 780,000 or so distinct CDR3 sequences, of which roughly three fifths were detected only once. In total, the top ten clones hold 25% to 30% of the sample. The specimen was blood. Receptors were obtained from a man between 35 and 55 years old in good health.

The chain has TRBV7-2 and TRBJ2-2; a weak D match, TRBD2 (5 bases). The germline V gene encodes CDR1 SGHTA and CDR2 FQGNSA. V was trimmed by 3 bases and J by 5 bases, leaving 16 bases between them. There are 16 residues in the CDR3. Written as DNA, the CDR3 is TGTGCCAGCAGCTTTGGGGTTTCGGAGGCAACCGGGGAGCTGTTTTTT. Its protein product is CASSFGVSEATGELFF.

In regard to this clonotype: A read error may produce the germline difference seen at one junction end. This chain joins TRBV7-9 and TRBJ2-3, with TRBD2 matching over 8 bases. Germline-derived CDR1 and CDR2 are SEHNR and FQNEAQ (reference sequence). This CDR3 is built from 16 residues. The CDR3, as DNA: TGTGCCAGCAGCTCGGGCGGGGGGTCCTCGGAAGAGACCCAGTACTTT. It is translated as CASSSGGGSSEETQYF.

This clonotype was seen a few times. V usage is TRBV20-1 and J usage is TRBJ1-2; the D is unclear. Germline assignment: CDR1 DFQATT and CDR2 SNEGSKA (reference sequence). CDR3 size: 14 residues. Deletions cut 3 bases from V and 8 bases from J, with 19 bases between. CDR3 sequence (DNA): TGCAGTGCTAGGGTCACCGACCTATTACGGGGCTACACCTTC. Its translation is CSARVTDLLRGYTF.

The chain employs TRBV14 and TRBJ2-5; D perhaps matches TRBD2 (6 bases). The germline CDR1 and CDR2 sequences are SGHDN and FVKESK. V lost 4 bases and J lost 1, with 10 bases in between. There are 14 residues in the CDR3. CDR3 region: CASSLRDFQETQYF. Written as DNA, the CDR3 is TGTGCCAGCAGCCTCCGGGACTTCCAAGAGACCCAGTACTTC.

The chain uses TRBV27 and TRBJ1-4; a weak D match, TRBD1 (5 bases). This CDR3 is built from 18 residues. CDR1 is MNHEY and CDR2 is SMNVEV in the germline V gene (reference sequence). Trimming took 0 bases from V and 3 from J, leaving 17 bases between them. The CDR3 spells CASSLSTISGQANEKLFF. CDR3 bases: TGTGCCAGCAGTTTATCAACCATTTCGGGGCAGGCTAATGAAAAACTGTTTTTT.

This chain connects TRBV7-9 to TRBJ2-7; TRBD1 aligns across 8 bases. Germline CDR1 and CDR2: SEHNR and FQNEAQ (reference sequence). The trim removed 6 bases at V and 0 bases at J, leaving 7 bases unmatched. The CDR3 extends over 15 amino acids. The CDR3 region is CASSMGQVASYEQYF. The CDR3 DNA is TGTGCCAGCAGTATGGGACAGGTGGCCTCCTACGAGCAGTACTTC. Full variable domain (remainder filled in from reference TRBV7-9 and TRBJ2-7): DTGVSQNPRHKITKRGQNVTFRCDPISEHNRLYWYRQTLGQGPEFLTYFQNEAQLEKSRLLSDRFSAERPKGSFSTLEIQRTEQGDSAMYLCASSMGQVASYEQYFGPGTRLTVT.

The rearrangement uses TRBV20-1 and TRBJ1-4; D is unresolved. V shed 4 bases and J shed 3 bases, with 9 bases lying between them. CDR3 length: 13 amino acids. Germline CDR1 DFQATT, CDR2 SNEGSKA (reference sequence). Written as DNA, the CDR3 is TGCAGTGCTACAGCAGAGCCTAATGAAAAACTGTTTTTT. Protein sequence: CSATAEPNEKLFF.

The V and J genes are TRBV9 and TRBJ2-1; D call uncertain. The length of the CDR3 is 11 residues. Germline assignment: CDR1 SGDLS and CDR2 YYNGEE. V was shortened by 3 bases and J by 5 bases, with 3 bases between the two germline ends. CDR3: CASSDHNEQFF. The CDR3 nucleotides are TGTGCCAGCAGCGACCACAATGAGCAGTTCTTC. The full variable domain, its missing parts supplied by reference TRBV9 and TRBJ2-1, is DSGVTQTPKHLITATGQRVTLRCSPRSGDLSVYWYQQSLDQGLQFLIQYYNGEERAKGNILERFSAQQFPDLHSELNLSSLELGDSALYFCASSDHNEQFFGPGTRLTVL.

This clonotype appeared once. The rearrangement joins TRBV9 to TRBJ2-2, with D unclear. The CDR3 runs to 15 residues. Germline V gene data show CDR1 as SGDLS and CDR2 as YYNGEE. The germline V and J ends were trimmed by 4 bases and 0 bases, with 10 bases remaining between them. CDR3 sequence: CASSRGSPNTGELFF. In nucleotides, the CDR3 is TGTGCCAGCAGCCGTGGATCCCCGAACACCGGGGAGCTGTTTTTT.

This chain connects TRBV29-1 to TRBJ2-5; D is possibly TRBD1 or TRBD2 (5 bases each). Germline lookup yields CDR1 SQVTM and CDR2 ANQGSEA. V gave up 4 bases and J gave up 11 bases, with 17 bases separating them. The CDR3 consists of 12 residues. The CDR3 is CSVVYGTNEQYF. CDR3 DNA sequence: TGCAGCGTTGTCTACGGGACCAATGAGCAGTACTTC.

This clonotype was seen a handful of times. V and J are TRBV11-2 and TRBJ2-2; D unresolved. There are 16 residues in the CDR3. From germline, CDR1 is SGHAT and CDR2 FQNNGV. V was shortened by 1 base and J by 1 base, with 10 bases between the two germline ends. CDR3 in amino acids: CASSLGVWMNTGELFF. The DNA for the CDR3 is TGTGCCAGCAGCTTAGGGGTCTGGATGAACACCGGGGAGCTGTTTTTT.

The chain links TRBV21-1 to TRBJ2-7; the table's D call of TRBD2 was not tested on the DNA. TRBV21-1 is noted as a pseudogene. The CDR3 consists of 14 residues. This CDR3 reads CAPHSGGSPCEQYF. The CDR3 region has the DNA TGTGCCCCTCACAGCGGGGGGAGCCCCTGCGAGCAGTACTTC.

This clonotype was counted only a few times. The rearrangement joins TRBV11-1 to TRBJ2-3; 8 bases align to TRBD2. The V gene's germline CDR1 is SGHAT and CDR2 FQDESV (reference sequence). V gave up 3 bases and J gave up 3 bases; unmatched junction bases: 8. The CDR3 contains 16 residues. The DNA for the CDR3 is TGTGCCAGCAGCTTTCCCCTCGGGGGGGCGACAGATACGCAGTATTTT. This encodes CASSFPLGGATDTQYF.

DNA for the CDR3: TGTGCCAGCAGCCCGTCTGACCGGGACAGGGGGCTATTGAGCTCCTACGAGCAGTACTTC. It translates to CASSPSDRDRGLLSSYEQYF. V is TRBV14 and J is TRBJ2-7; 12 positions agree with TRBD1. Germline assignment: CDR1 SGHDN and CDR2 FVKESK. The CDR3 extends over 20 amino acids. After removal of 4 bases from V and 0 bases from J, the junction contained 16 bases not matched to a gene. The whole variable domain, remainder taken from reference TRBV14 and TRBJ2-7, is EAGVTQFPSHSVIEKGQTVTLRCDPISGHDNLYWYRRVMGKEIKFLLHFVKESKQDESGMPNNRFLAERTGGTYSTLKVQPAELEDSGVYFCASSPSDRDRGLLSSYEQYFGPGTRLTVT.

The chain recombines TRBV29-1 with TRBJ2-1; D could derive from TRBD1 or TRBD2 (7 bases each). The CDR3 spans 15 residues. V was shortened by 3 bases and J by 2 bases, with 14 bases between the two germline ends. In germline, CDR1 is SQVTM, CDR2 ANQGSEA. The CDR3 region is CSVDSQGGTYNEQFF. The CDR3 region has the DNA TGCAGCGTTGATTCTCAGGGGGGGACCTACAATGAGCAGTTCTTC.

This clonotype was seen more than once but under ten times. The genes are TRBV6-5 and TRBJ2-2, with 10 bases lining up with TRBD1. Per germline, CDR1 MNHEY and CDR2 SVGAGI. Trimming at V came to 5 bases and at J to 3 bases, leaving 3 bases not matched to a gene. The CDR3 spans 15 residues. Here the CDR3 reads CASSPGTGDTGELFF. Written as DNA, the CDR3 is TGTGCCAGCAGTCCCGGGACAGGGGACACCGGGGAGCTGTTTTTT.

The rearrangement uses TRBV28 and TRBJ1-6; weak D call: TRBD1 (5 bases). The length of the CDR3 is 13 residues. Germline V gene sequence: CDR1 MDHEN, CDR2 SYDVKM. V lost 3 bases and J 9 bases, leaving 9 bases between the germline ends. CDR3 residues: CASSFGGGSPLHF. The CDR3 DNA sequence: TGTGCCAGCAGTTTCGGGGGGGGTTCACCCCTCCACTTT.

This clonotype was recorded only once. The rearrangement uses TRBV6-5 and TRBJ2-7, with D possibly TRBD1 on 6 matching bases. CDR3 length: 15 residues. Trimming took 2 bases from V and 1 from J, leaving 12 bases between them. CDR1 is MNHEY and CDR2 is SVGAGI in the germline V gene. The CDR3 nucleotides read TGTGCCAGCAGTTACAACGGACAGATATCCTACGAGCAGTACTTC. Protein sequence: CASSYNGQISYEQYF.

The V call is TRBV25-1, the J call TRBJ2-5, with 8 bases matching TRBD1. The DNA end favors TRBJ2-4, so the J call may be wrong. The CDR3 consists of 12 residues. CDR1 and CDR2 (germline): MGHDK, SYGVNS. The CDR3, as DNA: TGTGCCAGCCTCGGACAGGGAAACATTCAGTACTTC. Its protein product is CASLGQGNIQYF.

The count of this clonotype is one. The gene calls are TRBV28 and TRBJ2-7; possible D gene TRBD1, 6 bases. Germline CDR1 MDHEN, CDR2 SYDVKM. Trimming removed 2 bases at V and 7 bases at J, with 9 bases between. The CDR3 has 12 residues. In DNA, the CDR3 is TGTGCCAGCAGTTTAAACAGGGAAGAGCAGTACTTC. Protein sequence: CASSLNREEQYF.

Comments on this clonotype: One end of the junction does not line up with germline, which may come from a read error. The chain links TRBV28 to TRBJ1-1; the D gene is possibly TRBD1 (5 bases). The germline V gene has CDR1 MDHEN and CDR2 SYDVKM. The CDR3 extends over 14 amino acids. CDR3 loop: CTSSFDTTAGATFF. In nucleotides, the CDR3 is TGTACCAGCAGTTTCGATACGACAGCCGGTGCGACTTTCTTT.

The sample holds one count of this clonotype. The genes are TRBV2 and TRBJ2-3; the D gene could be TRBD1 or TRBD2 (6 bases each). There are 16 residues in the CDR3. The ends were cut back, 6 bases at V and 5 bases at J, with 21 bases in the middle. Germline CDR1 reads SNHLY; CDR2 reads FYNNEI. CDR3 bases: TGTGCCAGCAGGAAGGGGGGACTCTCTTTTGGAGATACGCAGTATTTT. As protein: CASRKGGLSFGDTQYF.

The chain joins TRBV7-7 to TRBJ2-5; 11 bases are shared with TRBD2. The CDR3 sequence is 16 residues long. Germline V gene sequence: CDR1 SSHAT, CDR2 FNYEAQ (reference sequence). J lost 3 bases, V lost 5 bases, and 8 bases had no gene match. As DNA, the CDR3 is TGTGCCAGCAGCAAAACGGGACTAGCGGCTAAAGAGACCCAGTACTTC. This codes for CASSKTGLAAKETQYF. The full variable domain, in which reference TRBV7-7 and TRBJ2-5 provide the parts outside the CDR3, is GAGVSQSPRYKVTKRGQDVTLRCDPISSHATLYWYQQALGQGPEFLTYFNYEAQPDKSGLPSDRFSAERPEGSISTLTIQRTEQRDSAMYRCASSKTGLAAKETQYFGPGTRLLVL.

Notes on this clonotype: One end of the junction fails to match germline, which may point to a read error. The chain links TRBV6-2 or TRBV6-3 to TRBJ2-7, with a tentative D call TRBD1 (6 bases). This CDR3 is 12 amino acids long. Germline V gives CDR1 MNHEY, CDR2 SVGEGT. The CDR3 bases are TGTGCCGGCAGCCTTACAGGGCCAGAGCAGTACTTC. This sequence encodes CAGSLTGPEQYF.

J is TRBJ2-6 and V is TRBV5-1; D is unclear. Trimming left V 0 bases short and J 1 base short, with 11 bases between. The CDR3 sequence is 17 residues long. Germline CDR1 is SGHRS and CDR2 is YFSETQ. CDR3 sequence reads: CASSLETRSSGANVLTF. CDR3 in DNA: TGCGCCAGCAGCTTGGAAACACGAAGTTCTGGGGCCAACGTCCTGACTTTC.